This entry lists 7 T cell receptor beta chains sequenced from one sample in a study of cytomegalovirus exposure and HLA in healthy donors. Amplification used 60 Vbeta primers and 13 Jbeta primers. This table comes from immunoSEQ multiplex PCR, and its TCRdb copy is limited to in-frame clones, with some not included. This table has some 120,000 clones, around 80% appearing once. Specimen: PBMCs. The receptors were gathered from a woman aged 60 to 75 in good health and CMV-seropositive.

CDR3 nucleotide sequence: TGTGCCAGCAGCGTAGGTCCTAGCGGGGGGGAAGATACGCAGTATTTT. This codes for CASSVGPSGGEDTQYF. The chain uses TRBV9 and TRBJ2-3; TRBD2 matches at 12 bases. With 0 bases clipped from V and 5 bases from J, the junction kept 4 bases outside the gene matches. Germline lookup yields CDR1 SGDLS and CDR2 YYNGEE. This CDR3 is built from 16 residues.

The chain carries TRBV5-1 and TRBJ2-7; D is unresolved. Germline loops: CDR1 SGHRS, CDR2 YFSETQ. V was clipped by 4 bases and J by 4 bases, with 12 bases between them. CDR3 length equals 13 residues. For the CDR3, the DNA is TGCGCCAGCAGCCCACCCTTAGAGTACGAGCAGTACTTC. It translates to CASSPPLEYEQYF.

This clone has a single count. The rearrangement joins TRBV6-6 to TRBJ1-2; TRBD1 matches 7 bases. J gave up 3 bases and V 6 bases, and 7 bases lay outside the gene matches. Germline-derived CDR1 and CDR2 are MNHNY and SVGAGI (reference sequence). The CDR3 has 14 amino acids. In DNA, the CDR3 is TGTGCCAGCAGGTCCACTACAGGGGACTATGGCTACACCTTC. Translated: CASRSTTGDYGYTF.

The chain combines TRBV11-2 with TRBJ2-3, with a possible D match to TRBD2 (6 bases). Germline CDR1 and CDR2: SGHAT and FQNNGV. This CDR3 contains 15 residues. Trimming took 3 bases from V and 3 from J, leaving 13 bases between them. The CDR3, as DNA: TGTGCCAGCAGCTTCGGGAGCGGGTATACAGATACGCAGTATTTT. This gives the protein CASSFGSGYTDTQYF. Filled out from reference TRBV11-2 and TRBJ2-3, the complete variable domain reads EAGVAQSPRYKIIEKRQSVAFWCNPISGHATLYWYQQILGQGPKLLIQFQNNGVVDDSQLPKDRFSAERLKGVDSTLKIQPAKLEDSAVYLCASSFGSGYTDTQYFGPGTRLTVL.

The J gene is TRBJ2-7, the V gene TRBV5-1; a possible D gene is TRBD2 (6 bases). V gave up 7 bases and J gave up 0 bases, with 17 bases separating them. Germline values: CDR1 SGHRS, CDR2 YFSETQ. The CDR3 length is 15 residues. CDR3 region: CASCRAGPSSYEQYF. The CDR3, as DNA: TGCGCCAGCTGCCGTGCGGGGCCTAGCTCCTACGAGCAGTACTTC.

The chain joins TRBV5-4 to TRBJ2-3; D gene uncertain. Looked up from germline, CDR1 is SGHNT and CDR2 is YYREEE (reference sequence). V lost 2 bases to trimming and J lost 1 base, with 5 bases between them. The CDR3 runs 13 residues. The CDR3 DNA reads TGTGCCAGCAGCTTTACTGGCACAGATACGCAGTATTTT. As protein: CASSFTGTDTQYF.

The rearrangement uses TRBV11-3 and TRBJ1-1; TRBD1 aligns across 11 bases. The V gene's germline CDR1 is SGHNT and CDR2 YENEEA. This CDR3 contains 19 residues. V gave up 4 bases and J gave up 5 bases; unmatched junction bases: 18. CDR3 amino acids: CASSSSIDNEGTGGTEAFF. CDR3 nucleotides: TGTGCCAGCAGCTCTAGCATCGATAATGAGGGGACAGGGGGTACTGAAGCTTTCTTT.